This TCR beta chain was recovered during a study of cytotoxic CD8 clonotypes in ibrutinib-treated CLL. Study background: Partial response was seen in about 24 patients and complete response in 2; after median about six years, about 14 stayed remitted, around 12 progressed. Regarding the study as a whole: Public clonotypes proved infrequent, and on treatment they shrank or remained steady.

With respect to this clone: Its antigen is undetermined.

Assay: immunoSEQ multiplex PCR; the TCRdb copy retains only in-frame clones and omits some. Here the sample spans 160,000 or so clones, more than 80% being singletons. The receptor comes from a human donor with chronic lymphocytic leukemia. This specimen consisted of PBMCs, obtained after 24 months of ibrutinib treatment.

CDR3 loop: CASSFEGLTDTQYF. CDR3 DNA sequence: TGTGCCAGTAGTTTTGAGGGTCTGACAGATACGCAGTATTTT. The rearrangement uses TRBV19 and TRBJ2-3; weak D call: TRBD2 (5 bases). The germline V and J ends were trimmed by 5 bases and 3 bases, with 12 bases remaining between them. Germline CDR1 and CDR2: LNHDA and SQIVND (reference sequence). The CDR3 is 14 residues long.